Listed here are 10 T cell receptor beta chains from one sample, sequenced in a study of neurological immune-mediated disorders. TCRdb reprocessed the 5' RACE reads via MiXCR and lists one record per CDR3 protein. Found here are about 46,000 distinct CDR3 sequences, about 2% of them singletons; the top ten hold more than 2%. The sequencing input was PBMCs. These receptors were obtained from a woman between 40 and 55 years old with multiple sclerosis.

This clonotype was counted ten times or more. This sequence joins TRBV11-2 and TRBJ1-1, with D possibly TRBD1 on 5 matching bases. The germline V gene has CDR1 SGHAT and CDR2 FQNNGV. Trimming removed 0 bases at V and 11 bases at J, with 22 bases between. CDR3 length: 16 amino acids. CDR3 region: CASSLDSLYPGFGAFF. DNA of the CDR3: TGTGCCAGCAGCTTAGATTCGCTCTACCCAGGGTTCGGGGCTTTCTTT.

This clonotype was observed many times. The chain uses TRBV9 and TRBJ2-3, with D perhaps TRBD1 (6 bases). V shed 3 bases and J shed 2 bases, with 16 bases lying between them. The CDR3 is 16 amino acids. Germline assignment: CDR1 SGDLS and CDR2 YYNGEE. CDR3 amino acids: CASSGRPRQATDTQYF. CDR3 DNA sequence: TGTGCCAGCAGCGGTCGCCCCCGACAGGCCACAGATACGCAGTATTTT.

This clonotype was recorded many times. The junction does not match germline at one end; this may be a read error. The chain joins TRBV7-9 to TRBJ2-7; tentative D call: TRBD2 (6 bases). The CDR3 spans 14 residues. The germline V gene has CDR1 SEHNR and CDR2 FQNEAQ (reference sequence). The CDR3 loop reads CASSLGDSSDEQYF. The DNA for the CDR3 is TGTGCCAGCAGCTTAGGGGACTCCTCCGACGAGCAGTACTTC.

This clonotype has a count of ten or more. V and J are TRBV7-2 and TRBJ2-7; 12 nucleotides agree with TRBD2. Germline-derived CDR1 and CDR2 are SGHTA and FQGNSA. The CDR3 runs 16 residues. The trim removed 3 bases at V and 5 bases at J, leaving 8 bases unmatched. DNA of the CDR3: TGTGCCAGCAGCTTCCAACTAGCGGGGGGTTGGGACGAGCAGTACTTC. Translation: CASSFQLAGGWDEQYF.

This clonotype was recorded at least ten times. A junction end diverges from the germline sequence, so it may reflect a read error. The gene calls are TRBV5-1 and TRBJ1-1; D uncertain. This CDR3 contains 16 residues. Germline CDR1 reads SGHRS; CDR2 reads YFSETQ. CDR3 amino acids: CASGLPTAGLNTEAFF. CDR3 bases: TGCGCCAGCGGCTTACCCACGGCAGGCTTAAACACTGAAGCTTTCTTT. Complete variable domain (other parts from reference TRBV5-1 and TRBJ1-1): KAGVTQTPRYLIKTRGQQVTLSCSPISGHRSVSWYQQTPGQGLQFLFEYFSETQRNKGNFPGRFSGRQFSNSRSEMNVSTLELGDSALYLCASGLPTAGLNTEAFFGQGTRLTVV.

This clonotype turned up a few times. V gene TRBV20-1 combines with J gene TRBJ1-5; the D gene is possibly TRBD1 (5 bases). Trimming stripped 1 base from V and 7 bases from J, with 11 bases between. The CDR3 has 13 residues. Germline CDR1 is DFQATT and CDR2 is SNEGSKA (reference sequence). The DNA of the CDR3 is TGCAGTGCTAGAGTGGGGGAGGACCAGCCCCAGCATTTT. Protein sequence: CSARVGEDQPQHF.

In its sample, this clonotype was seen many times. The DNA for the CDR3 is TGCAGTGTGGTGGACGATCCGGGGAATGAGCAGTTCTTC. It codes for CSVVDDPGNEQFF. The rearrangement joins TRBV20-1 to TRBJ2-1; perhaps TRBD2 as D (5 bases). Germline-derived CDR1 and CDR2 are DFQATT and SNEGSKA (reference sequence). V shed 7 bases and J shed 7 bases, with 17 bases lying between them. CDR3 length: 13 residues.

This clonotype was counted at least ten times. J is TRBJ2-2 and V is TRBV5-1; no clear D. CDR1 is SGHRS, CDR2 YFSETQ, per germline. The CDR3 is made up of 14 amino acids. Trimming shortened V by 4 bases and J by 4 bases, and 11 bases separated the two germline ends. The CDR3 reads CASSDLVSTGELFF. CDR3 DNA sequence: TGCGCCAGCAGCGACCTCGTGTCCACCGGGGAGCTGTTTTTT. Together with reference TRBV5-1 and TRBJ2-2, the CDR3 gives the full variable domain: KAGVTQTPRYLIKTRGQQVTLSCSPISGHRSVSWYQQTPGQGLQFLFEYFSETQRNKGNFPGRFSGRQFSNSRSEMNVSTLELGDSALYLCASSDLVSTGELFFGEGSRLTVL.

This clonotype appeared many times. The chain uses TRBV18 and TRBJ1-4, with 7 positions matching TRBD1. Per the germline V gene, CDR1 is KGHSH and CDR2 is LQKENI. This CDR3 spans 16 amino acids. The J segment lost 3 bases and the V segment lost 0 bases, leaving 4 bases of the junction unmatched. The CDR3 DNA reads TGTGCCAGCTCACCACCGTCGGGACAGTCTAATGAAAAACTGTTTTTT. Translation gives CASSPPSGQSNEKLFF.

The table lists this clonotype with many counts. This chain connects TRBV20-1 to TRBJ1-1; D unclear. Germline V gives CDR1 DFQATT, CDR2 SNEGSKA (reference sequence). With 1 base removed from V and 1 base from J, the gap between germline ends came to 13 bases. This CDR3 contains 15 residues. In DNA, the CDR3 is TGCAGTGCTAGAGTTAGTAGCAGGAAGAACACTGAAGCTTTCTTT. This codes for CSARVSSRKNTEAFF.